This T cell receptor beta chain emerged from a study of T cell repertoires in aging, cancer and after chemotherapy. Study outcomes and limitations: Immunological memory after chemotherapy cannot be judged from the repertoire data. Median generation probability rose over the chemotherapy interval in each cancer cohort, suggesting rebound thymic output. Age-matched healthy donors had significantly more diverse, less clonal blood TCR repertoires than untreated cancer patients.

Notes on this clonotype: Antigen unknown.

The template was genomic DNA from peripheral blood, not RNA. Multiplex touch-down PCR with TRB-A/B primers amplified rearranged V-D-J TRB sequences. In TCRdb, the multiplex PCR reads were re-called with MiXCR into one record per CDR3 protein. The repertoire has some 9,300 distinct CDR3 sequences, roughly 40% of them found once; the top ten carry under 2%. Trimming removed 5 bases from V and 1 base from J; junction bases left unmatched: 7. There are 18 residues in the CDR3. Looked up from germline, CDR1 is MNHNY and CDR2 is SVGAGI (reference sequence). The sample consisted of blood. The clonotype comes from a human donor in good health. J is TRBJ2-3 and V is TRBV6-6, with 15 bases lining up with TRBD2. CDR3: CASSRTSGGVMRTDTQYF. The CDR3 DNA reads as TGTGCCAGCAGTAGGACTAGCGGGGGGGTAATGCGCACAGATACGCAGTATTTT.